The clone carrying this TCR beta chain has just one count. Its matching antigen is unknown. 13 Jbeta primers and 60 Vbeta primers were used for the PCR. Only in-frame clones appear in the TCRdb table, and some are missing; sequencing was by immunoSEQ multiplex PCR. The sample carries some 140,000 clones, around 80% recorded once. The CDR3 contains 14 residues. The germline CDR1 and CDR2 sequences are SQVTM and ANQGSEA. V was pared by 3 bases and J by 1 base, with 12 bases between. This specimen comes from a study of cytomegalovirus exposure and HLA in healthy donors. Study-level points and caveats: Most TCR sequences showed up rarely, but some public TCRs showed up in many donors.

The receptor was isolated from a man aged 40-50 years in good health and CMV-seropositive. The chain employs TRBV29-1 and TRBJ1-1; no clear D. Sequencing was performed on PBMCs. This CDR3 reads CSVEARVGNTEAFF. CDR3 sequence (DNA): TGCAGCGTTGAGGCGCGGGTGGGGAACACTGAAGCTTTCTTT.